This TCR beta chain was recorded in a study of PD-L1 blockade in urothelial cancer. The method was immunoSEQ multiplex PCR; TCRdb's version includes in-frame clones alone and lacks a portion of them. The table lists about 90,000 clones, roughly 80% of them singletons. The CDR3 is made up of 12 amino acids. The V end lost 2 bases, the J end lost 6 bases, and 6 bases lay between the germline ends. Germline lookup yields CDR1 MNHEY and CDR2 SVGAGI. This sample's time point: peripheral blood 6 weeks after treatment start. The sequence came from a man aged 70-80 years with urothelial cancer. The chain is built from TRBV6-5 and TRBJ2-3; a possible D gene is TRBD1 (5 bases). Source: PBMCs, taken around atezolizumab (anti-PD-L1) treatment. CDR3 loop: CASSYKGDTQYF. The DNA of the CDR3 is TGTGCCAGCAGTTACAAGGGGGATACGCAGTATTTT.